These T cell receptor beta chains were read from a single sample in a study of blood T cell repertoires in COVID-19. Assay used: immunoSEQ multiplex PCR; TCRdb lists only in-frame clones, some missing. The table has roughly 380,000 clones, almost 90% seen once. The sample taken for sequencing was PBMCs or T cells enriched from blood (not recorded which). These receptors all come from a woman aged 30 to 39 who had been exposed to COVID-19. Both conserved end residues are part of each CDR3. A D gene is named only where the DNA matches it firmly. A clone size is listed for some rows: how often the clone was seen (once, few, many), or a class if it is expanded.

d_call: -; j_call: TRBJ2-2; clone_size: -; v_call: TRBV6-1; cdr3_nt: TGTGCCAGCAGTGAAGTGGGAGACTCCCGGTGGGCCGGGGAGCTGTTTTTT; cdr3_aa: CASSEVGDSRWAGELFF
d_call: -; j_call: TRBJ1-2; clone_size: once; v_call: TRBV12-3/TRBV12-4; cdr3_nt: TGTGCCAGCAGTTTATGGTTGCGTGGCTACACCTTC; cdr3_aa: CASSLWLRGYTF
d_call: TRBD1; j_call: TRBJ2-3; clone_size: once; v_call: TRBV5-1; cdr3_nt: TGCGCCAGCAACCTCCCGGGACAGGGGGCAGATACGCAGTATTTT; cdr3_aa: CASNLPGQGADTQYF
d_call: -; j_call: TRBJ2-1; clone_size: -; v_call: TRBV27; cdr3_nt: TGTGCCAGCAGTTTAGCGGGGTGGGCCTACAATGAGCAGTTCTTC; cdr3_aa: CASSLAGWAYNEQFF
d_call: -; j_call: TRBJ1-1; clone_size: -; v_call: TRBV19; cdr3_nt: TGTGCCAGTAGTATATTGGGGGCGAACACTGAAGCTTTCTTT; cdr3_aa: CASSILGANTEAFF
d_call: -; j_call: TRBJ2-3; clone_size: -; v_call: TRBV1; cdr3_nt: TGCACCAGCAGCCAAGATACGTCTAGCGGGAGCACAGATACGCAGTATTTT; cdr3_aa: CTSSQDTSSGSTDTQYF
d_call: -; j_call: TRBJ1-4; clone_size: -; v_call: TRBV9; cdr3_nt: TGTGCCAGCAGCCCCCAGGTGACTAATGAAAAACTGTTTTTT; cdr3_aa: CASSPQVTNEKLFF
d_call: TRBD1; j_call: TRBJ1-5; clone_size: few; v_call: TRBV25-1; cdr3_nt: TGTGCCATCAACATCGGGGACAGGGGAGATTATAGCAATCAGCCCCAGCATTTT; cdr3_aa: CAINIGDRGDYSNQPQHF
d_call: TRBD1; j_call: TRBJ1-6; clone_size: -; v_call: TRBV3-1/TRBV3-2; cdr3_nt: TGTGCCAGCAGCCAGGGGACAGGGGTGAATTCACCCCTCCACTTT; cdr3_aa: CASSQGTGVNSPLHF
d_call: -; j_call: TRBJ1-3; clone_size: -; v_call: TRBV21-1; cdr3_nt: TGTGCCAGCAGCACCGGGGGGGGCAGCTCTGGAAACACCATATATTTT; cdr3_aa: CASSTGGGSSGNTIYF
d_call: -; j_call: TRBJ2-7; clone_size: -; v_call: TRBV5-1; cdr3_nt: TGCGCCAGCAGCTTGGCCGGTCCAAGCTCCTACGAGCAGTACTTC; cdr3_aa: CASSLAGPSSYEQYF
d_call: -; j_call: TRBJ1-2; clone_size: -; v_call: TRBV5-1; cdr3_nt: TGCGCCAGCAGCTTAACAGGGCAATCCGTCTATGGCTACACCTTC; cdr3_aa: CASSLTGQSVYGYTF
d_call: TRBD1; j_call: TRBJ2-5; clone_size: once; v_call: TRBV28; cdr3_nt: TGTGCCAGCAGTTCCAGGGACAGGGCAGTTAAGACCCAGTACTTC; cdr3_aa: CASSSRDRAVKTQYF
d_call: -; j_call: TRBJ2-5; clone_size: -; v_call: TRBV9; cdr3_nt: TGTGCCAGCAGCTCGCGGGACGGGTGGGAGACCCAGTACTTC; cdr3_aa: CASSSRDGWETQYF
d_call: TRBD1; j_call: TRBJ1-2; clone_size: -; v_call: TRBV28; cdr3_nt: TGTGCCAGCAGTTCCCAGGGGGCTCCTAACTATGGCTACACCTTC; cdr3_aa: CASSSQGAPNYGYTF
d_call: -; j_call: TRBJ2-3; clone_size: -; v_call: TRBV6-6; cdr3_nt: TGTGCCAGCTTCGGATGGGGGGGCCATTTGGCAGATACGCAGTATTTT; cdr3_aa: CASFGWGGHLADTQYF
d_call: -; j_call: TRBJ1-3; clone_size: -; v_call: TRBV5-4; cdr3_nt: TGTGCCAGCAGCTTGACTCAGGTCGCATCTGGAAACACCATATATTTT; cdr3_aa: CASSLTQVASGNTIYF
d_call: TRBD1; j_call: TRBJ2-1; clone_size: -; v_call: TRBV11-2; cdr3_nt: TGTGCCAGCACCGCGAACAGGGGAAGCATCGATGAGCAGTTCTTC; cdr3_aa: CASTANRGSIDEQFF
d_call: TRBD2; j_call: TRBJ2-5; clone_size: -; v_call: TRBV10-3; cdr3_nt: TGTGCCATCTCAAGCGGGAAAACGGCAGAGACCCAGTACTTC; cdr3_aa: CAISSGKTAETQYF
d_call: TRBD2; j_call: TRBJ2-1; clone_size: -; v_call: TRBV11-2; cdr3_nt: TGTGCCAGCAGCCCTCCACTCGGACTAGCGGGAGGGGGCTACAATGAGCAGTTCTTC; cdr3_aa: CASSPPLGLAGGGYNEQFF
d_call: TRBD2; j_call: TRBJ2-7; clone_size: -; v_call: TRBV10-1; cdr3_nt: TGCGCCAGCAGTGAGGTAGCGGGAGAGGGTGAGCAGTACTTC; cdr3_aa: CASSEVAGEGEQYF
d_call: TRBD1; j_call: TRBJ2-2; clone_size: once; v_call: TRBV18; cdr3_nt: TGTGCCAGCTCACCGGACAGGCGGGCCGGGGAGCTGTTTTTT; cdr3_aa: CASSPDRRAGELFF
d_call: -; j_call: TRBJ2-5; clone_size: -; v_call: TRBV7-9; cdr3_nt: TGTGCCAGCAGCTTTTTACAGGTTTTGTACCAAGAGACCCAGTACTTC; cdr3_aa: CASSFLQVLYQETQYF
d_call: TRBD1; j_call: TRBJ2-1; clone_size: -; v_call: TRBV18; cdr3_nt: TGTGCCAGCTCACTTGGGACAGGGGGCTTGGATGAGCAGTTCTTC; cdr3_aa: CASSLGTGGLDEQFF
d_call: TRBD1; j_call: TRBJ2-1; clone_size: -; v_call: TRBV19; cdr3_nt: TGTGCCAGTAGTGGGACAGCTGGTCCTGAGCAGTTCTTC; cdr3_aa: CASSGTAGPEQFF
d_call: -; j_call: TRBJ1-3; clone_size: -; v_call: TRBV2; cdr3_nt: TGTGCCAGCACACAGATCTCTGGAAACACCATATATTTT; cdr3_aa: CASTQISGNTIYF
d_call: -; j_call: TRBJ1-4; clone_size: -; v_call: TRBV9; cdr3_nt: TGTGCCAGCAGCGTAGACAGGGTAGAGGAAAAACTGTTTTTT; cdr3_aa: CASSVDRVEEKLFF
d_call: TRBD2; j_call: TRBJ2-6; clone_size: -; v_call: TRBV10-3; cdr3_nt: TGTGCCATCAGGTCACTAGCGGGAGACCGCTCTGGGGCCAACGTCCTGACTTTC; cdr3_aa: CAIRSLAGDRSGANVLTF
d_call: -; j_call: TRBJ2-7; clone_size: -; v_call: TRBV28; cdr3_nt: TGTGCCAGCAGCCATCAGGCCCCGTTCGAGCAGTACTTC; cdr3_aa: CASSHQAPFEQYF
d_call: TRBD1; j_call: TRBJ2-3; clone_size: -; v_call: TRBV5-6; cdr3_nt: TGTGCCAGCTATGACAGGGCTGCAGATACGCAGTATTTT; cdr3_aa: CASYDRAADTQYF
d_call: TRBD2; j_call: TRBJ2-7; clone_size: -; v_call: TRBV27; cdr3_nt: TGTGCCAGCAGTTTTATCATTCCTAGCGGGAGTGGTTCCTACGAGCAGTACTTC; cdr3_aa: CASSFIIPSGSGSYEQYF
d_call: TRBD1; j_call: TRBJ2-7; clone_size: once; v_call: TRBV19; cdr3_nt: TGTGCCAGTAGTATCATCGGGACAGGGGTGCACGAGCAGTACTTC; cdr3_aa: CASSIIGTGVHEQYF